Below, 5 T cell receptor beta chains from the same sample are listed, as sequenced in a study of cytomegalovirus exposure and HLA in healthy donors. Sequenced by immunoSEQ multiplex PCR; TCRdb stores in-frame clones only, minus some. The table lists tens of thousands of clones, 90% to 95% of them singletons. The specimen sequenced was PBMCs. The receptor source for this set is a man between 18 and 35 years old in good health and CMV-seronegative.

The chain couples TRBV6-5 to TRBJ1-1; tentative D call: TRBD1 (6 bases). CDR3 length: 14 amino acids. Germline V gives CDR1 MNHEY, CDR2 SVGAGI. With 2 bases removed from V and 0 bases from J, the gap between germline ends came to 7 bases. The CDR3 loop reads CASSYQGMNTEAFF. The CDR3 region has the DNA TGTGCCAGCAGTTACCAGGGGATGAACACTGAAGCTTTCTTT.

The V and J genes are TRBV14 and TRBJ2-3; no reliable D call. Germline CDR1 reads SGHDN; CDR2 reads FVKESK. The CDR3 sequence is 15 residues long. V was pared by 4 bases and J by 5 bases, with 16 bases between. As DNA, the CDR3 is TGTGCCAGCAGCCGAGACCCCGGCCGGGTAGATACGCAGTATTTT. Residues: CASSRDPGRVDTQYF.

V usage is TRBV6-6 and J usage is TRBJ1-2; D perhaps matches TRBD1 (6 bases). The CDR3 has 13 residues. Germline V CDR1 and CDR2: MNHNY, SVGAGI (reference sequence). V was shortened by 6 bases and J by 7 bases, with 15 bases between the two germline ends. CDR3 sequence reads: CASSTSPGAGYTF. Here the CDR3 DNA reads TGTGCCAGCAGCACGTCCCCAGGGGCTGGCTACACCTTC.

V is TRBV9 and J is TRBJ2-1; a possible D gene is TRBD2 (5 bases). This CDR3 spans 14 amino acids. From germline, CDR1 is SGDLS and CDR2 YYNGEE. The germline V and J ends were trimmed by 9 bases and 0 bases, with 13 bases remaining between them. The CDR3 region has the DNA TGTGCCACTTCCATAGGGAGCTCCTACAATGAGCAGTTCTTC. Translation: CATSIGSSYNEQFF.

The chain carries TRBV6-5 and TRBJ1-1, with TRBD1 as a possible D gene (5 bases). This CDR3 spans 15 amino acids. V was trimmed by 5 bases and J by 4 bases, leaving 17 bases between them. Per the germline V gene, CDR1 is MNHEY and CDR2 is SVGAGI. Here the CDR3 DNA reads TGTGCCAGCAGTGCGGGGAGGGGAGCAAGCACTGAAGCTTTCTTT. Residues: CASSAGRGASTEAFF.